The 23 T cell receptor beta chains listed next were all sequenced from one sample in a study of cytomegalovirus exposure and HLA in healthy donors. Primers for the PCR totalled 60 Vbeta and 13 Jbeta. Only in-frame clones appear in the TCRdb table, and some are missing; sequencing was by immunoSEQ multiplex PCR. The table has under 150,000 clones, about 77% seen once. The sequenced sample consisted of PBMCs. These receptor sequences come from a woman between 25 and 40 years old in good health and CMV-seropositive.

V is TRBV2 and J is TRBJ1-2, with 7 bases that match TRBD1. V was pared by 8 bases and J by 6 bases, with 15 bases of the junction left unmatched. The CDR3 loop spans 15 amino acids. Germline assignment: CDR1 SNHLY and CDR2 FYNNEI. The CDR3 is CASLLGDSGTNGYTF. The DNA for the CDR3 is TGTGCCAGCCTCCTGGGGGACAGCGGAACCAATGGCTACACCTTC. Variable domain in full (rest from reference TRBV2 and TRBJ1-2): EPEVTQTPSHQVTQMGQEVILRCVPISNHLYFYWYRQILGQKVEFLVSFYNNEISEKSEIFDDQFSVERPDGSNFTLKIRSTKLEDSAMYFCASLLGDSGTNGYTFGSGTRLTVV.

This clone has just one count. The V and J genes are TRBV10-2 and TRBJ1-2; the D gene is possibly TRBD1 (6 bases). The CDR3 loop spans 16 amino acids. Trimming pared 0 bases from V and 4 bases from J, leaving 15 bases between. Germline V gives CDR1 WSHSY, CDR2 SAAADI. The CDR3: CASSESTWDTIYGYTF. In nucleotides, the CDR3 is TGCGCCAGCAGTGAGTCGACCTGGGACACAATCTATGGCTACACCTTC.

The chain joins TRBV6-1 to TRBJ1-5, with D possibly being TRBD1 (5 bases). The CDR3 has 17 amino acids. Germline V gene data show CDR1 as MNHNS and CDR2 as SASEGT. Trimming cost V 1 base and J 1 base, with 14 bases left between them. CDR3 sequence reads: CASSEGFGAGSNQPQHF. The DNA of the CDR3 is TGTGCCAGCAGTGAAGGTTTCGGGGCGGGAAGCAATCAGCCCCAGCATTTT.

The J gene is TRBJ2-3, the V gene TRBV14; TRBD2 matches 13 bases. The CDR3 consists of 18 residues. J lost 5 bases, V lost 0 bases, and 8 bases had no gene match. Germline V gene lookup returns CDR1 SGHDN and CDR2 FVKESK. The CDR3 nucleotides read TGTGCCAGCAGCCAAGATTTTCTTGGACTAGCGGGAGTAGATACGCAGTATTTT. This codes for CASSQDFLGLAGVDTQYF.

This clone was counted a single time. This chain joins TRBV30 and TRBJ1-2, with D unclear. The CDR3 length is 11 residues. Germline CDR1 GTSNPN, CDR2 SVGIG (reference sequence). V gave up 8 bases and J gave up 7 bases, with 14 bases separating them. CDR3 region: CAKGGMGGYTF. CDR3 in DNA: TGTGCCAAGGGAGGGATGGGTGGCTACACCTTC.

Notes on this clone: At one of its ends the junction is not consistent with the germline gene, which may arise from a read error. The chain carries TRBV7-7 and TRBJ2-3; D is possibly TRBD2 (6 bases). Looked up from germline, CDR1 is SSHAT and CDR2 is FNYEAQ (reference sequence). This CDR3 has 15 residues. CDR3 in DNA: TGTGCTAGCAGTCCTATCGGGCGGGACGGAGATACGCAGTATTTT. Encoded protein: CASSPIGRDGDTQYF.

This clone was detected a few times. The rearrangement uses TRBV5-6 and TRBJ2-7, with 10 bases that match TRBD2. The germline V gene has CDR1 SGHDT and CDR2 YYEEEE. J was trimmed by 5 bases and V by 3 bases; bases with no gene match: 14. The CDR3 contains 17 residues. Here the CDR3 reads CASSSSERGGIPDEQYF. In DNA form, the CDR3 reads TGTGCCAGCAGCTCCTCTGAGCGGGGGGGGATCCCTGACGAGCAGTACTTC.

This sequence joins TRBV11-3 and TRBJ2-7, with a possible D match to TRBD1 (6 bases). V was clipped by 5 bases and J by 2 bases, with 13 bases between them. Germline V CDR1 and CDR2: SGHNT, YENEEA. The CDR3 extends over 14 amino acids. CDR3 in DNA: TGTGCCAGCAGCACCCCCGGGACAACCTACGAGCAGTACTTC. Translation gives CASSTPGTTYEQYF.

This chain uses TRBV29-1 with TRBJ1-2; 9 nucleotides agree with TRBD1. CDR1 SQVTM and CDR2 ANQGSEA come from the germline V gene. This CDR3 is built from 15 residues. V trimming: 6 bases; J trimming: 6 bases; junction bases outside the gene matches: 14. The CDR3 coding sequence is TGCAGCGTCGACGTCCCGGACAGGGGTTTGGATGGCTACACCTTC. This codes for CSVDVPDRGLDGYTF.

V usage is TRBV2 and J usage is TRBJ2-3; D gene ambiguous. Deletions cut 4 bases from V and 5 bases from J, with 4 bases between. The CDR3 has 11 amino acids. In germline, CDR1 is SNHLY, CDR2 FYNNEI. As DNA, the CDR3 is TGTGCCAGCAGTGTATTAGATACGCAGTATTTT. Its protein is CASSVLDTQYF. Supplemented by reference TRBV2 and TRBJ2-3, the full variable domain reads EPEVTQTPSHQVTQMGQEVILRCVPISNHLYFYWYRQILGQKVEFLVSFYNNEISEKSEIFDDQFSVERPDGSNFTLKIRSTKLEDSAMYFCASSVLDTQYFGPGTRLTVL.

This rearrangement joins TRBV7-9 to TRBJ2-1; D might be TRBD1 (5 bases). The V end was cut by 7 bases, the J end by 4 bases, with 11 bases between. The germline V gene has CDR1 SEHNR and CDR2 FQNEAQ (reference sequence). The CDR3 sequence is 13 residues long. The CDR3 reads CASIKGRYNEQFF. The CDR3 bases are TGTGCCAGCATAAAGGGGCGGTACAATGAGCAGTTCTTC. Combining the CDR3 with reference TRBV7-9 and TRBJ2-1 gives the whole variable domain DTGVSQNPRHKITKRGQNVTFRCDPISEHNRLYWYRQTLGQGPEFLTYFQNEAQLEKSRLLSDRFSAERPKGSFSTLEIQRTEQGDSAMYLCASIKGRYNEQFFGPGTRLTVL.

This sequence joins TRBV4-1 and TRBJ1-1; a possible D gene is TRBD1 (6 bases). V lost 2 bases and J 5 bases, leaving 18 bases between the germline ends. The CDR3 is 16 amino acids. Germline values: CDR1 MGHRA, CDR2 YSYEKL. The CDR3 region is CASSQPQRGIGTEAFF. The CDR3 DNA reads TGCGCCAGCAGCCAACCGCAGAGGGGGATCGGAACTGAAGCTTTCTTT.

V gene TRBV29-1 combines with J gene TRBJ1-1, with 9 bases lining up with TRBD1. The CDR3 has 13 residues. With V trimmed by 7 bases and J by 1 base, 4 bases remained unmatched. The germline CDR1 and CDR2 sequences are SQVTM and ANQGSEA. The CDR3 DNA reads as TGCAGCGGCAACAGGGGGCAGAACACTGAAGCTTTCTTT. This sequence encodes CSGNRGQNTEAFF.

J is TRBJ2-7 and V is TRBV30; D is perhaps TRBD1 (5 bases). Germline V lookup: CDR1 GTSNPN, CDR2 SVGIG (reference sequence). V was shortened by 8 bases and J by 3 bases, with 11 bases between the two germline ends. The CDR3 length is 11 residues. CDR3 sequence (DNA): TGTGCCAGATCAGACAGCTACGAGCAGTACTTC. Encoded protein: CARSDSYEQYF.

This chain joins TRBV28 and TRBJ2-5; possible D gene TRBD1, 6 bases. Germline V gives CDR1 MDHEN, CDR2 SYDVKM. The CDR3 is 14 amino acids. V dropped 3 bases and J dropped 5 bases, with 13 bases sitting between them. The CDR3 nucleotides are TGTGCCAGCAGTTTGCTGGGGGCAGGGGAGACCCAGTACTTC. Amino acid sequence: CASSLLGAGETQYF.

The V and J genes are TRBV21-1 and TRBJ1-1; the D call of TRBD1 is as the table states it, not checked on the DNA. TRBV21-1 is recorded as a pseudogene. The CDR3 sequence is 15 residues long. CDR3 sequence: CASSQIGTGNTEAFF. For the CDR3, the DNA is TGTGCCAGCAGCCAAATAGGTACAGGGAACACTGAAGCTTTCTTT.

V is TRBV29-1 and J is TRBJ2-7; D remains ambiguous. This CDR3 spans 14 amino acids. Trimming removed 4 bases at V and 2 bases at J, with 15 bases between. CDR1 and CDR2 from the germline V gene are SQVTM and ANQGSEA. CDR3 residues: CSVGPHDTAYEQYF. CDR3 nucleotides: TGCAGCGTTGGGCCCCATGACACCGCCTACGAGCAGTACTTC.

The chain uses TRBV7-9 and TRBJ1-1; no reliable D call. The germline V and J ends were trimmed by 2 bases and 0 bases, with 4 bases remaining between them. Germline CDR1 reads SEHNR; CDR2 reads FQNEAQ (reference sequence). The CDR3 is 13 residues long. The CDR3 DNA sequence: TGTGCCAGCAGCTTATACTTGAACACTGAAGCTTTCTTT. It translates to CASSLYLNTEAFF.

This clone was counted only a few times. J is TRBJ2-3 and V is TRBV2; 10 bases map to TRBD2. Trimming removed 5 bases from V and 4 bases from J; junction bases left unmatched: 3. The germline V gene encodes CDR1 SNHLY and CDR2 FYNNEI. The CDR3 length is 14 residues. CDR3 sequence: CASSSGTSADTQYF. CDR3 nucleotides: TGTGCCAGCAGTTCCGGGACTAGCGCAGATACGCAGTATTTT.

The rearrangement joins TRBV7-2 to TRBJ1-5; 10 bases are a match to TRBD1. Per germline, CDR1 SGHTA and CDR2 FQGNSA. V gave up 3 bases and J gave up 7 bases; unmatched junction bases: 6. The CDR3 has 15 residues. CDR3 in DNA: TGTGCCAGCAGCTTTTCCTGGGACAGGGGACAGCCCCAGCATTTT. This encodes CASSFSWDRGQPQHF. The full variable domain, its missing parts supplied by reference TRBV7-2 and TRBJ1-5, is GAGVSQSPSNKVTEKGKDVELRCDPISGHTALYWYRQSLGQGLEFLIYFQGNSAPDKSGLPSDRFSAERTGGSVSTLTIQRTQQEDSAVYLCASSFSWDRGQPQHFGDGTRLSIL.

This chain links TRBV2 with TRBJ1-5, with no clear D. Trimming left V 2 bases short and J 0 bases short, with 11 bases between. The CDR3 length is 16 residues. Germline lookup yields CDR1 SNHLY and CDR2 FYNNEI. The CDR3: CASSELTDYSNQPQHF. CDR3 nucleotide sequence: TGTGCCAGCAGTGAACTCACAGATTATAGCAATCAGCCCCAGCATTTT.

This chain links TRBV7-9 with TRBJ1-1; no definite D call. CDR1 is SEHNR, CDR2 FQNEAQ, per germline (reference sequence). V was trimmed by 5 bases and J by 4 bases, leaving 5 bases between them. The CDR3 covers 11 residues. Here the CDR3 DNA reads TGTGCCAGCAGCCGGAGCACTGAAGCTTTCTTT. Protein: CASSRSTEAFF.

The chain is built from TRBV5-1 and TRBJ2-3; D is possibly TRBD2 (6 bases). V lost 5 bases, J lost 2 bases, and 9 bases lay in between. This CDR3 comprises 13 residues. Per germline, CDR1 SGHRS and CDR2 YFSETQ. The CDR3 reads CASSRDSTDTQYF. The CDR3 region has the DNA TGCGCCAGCAGTAGGGACTCCACAGATACGCAGTATTTT.